The entry that follows covers one T cell receptor beta chain sequence. Assay used: immunoSEQ multiplex PCR; TCRdb lists only in-frame clones, some missing. The data show approximately 160,000 clones, with about 81% seen just once and about 9% held by the top ten. CDR1 KGHSH and CDR2 LQKENI come from the germline V gene. The CDR3 sequence is 16 residues long. The ends were cut back, 2 bases at V and 2 bases at J, with 12 bases in the middle. All trial patients relapsed after autologous stem cell transplantation. The sample comes from a study of PD-1 blockade in classical Hodgkin lymphoma. This specimen was peripheral blood mononuclear cells (PBMCs), taken before the second cycle of nivolumab. This clonotype originated in a human donor with classical Hodgkin lymphoma. This chain uses TRBV18 with TRBJ2-2; D is possibly TRBD2 (6 bases). CDR3 DNA: TGTGCCAGCTCACCATCGGGACTCCGCAACACCGGGGAGCTGTTTTTT. This sequence encodes CASSPSGLRNTGELFF. Combining the CDR3 with reference TRBV18 and TRBJ2-2 gives the whole variable domain NAGVMQNPRHLVRRRGQEARLRCSPMKGHSHVYWYRQLPEEGLKFMVYLQKENIIDESGMPKERFSAEFPKEGPSILRIQQVVRGDSAAYFCASSPSGLRNTGELFFGEGSRLTVL.